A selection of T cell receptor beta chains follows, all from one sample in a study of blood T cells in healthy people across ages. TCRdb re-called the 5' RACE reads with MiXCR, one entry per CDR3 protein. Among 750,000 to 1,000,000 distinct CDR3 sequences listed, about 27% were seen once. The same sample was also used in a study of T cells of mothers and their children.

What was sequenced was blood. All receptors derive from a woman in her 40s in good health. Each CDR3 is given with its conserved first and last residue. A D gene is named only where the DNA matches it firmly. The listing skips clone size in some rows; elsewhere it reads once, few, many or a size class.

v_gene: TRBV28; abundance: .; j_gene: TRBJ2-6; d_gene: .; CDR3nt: TGTGCCGGCCAGAAGGGGGGGTCTGGGGCCAACGTCCTGACTTTC; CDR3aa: CAGQKGGSGANVLTF
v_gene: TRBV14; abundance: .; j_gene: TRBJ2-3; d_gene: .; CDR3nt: TGTGCCAGCAGCCAATCGAGGGGGGTGAATACGCAGTATTTT; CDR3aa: CASSQSRGVNTQYF
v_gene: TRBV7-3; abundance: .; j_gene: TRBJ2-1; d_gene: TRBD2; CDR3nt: TGTGCCAGCAGCCCCGGGGGGGAGTTGAGAAATGAGCAGTTCTTC; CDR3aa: CASSPGGELRNEQFF
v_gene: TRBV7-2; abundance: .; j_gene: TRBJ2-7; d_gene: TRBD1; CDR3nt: TGTGCCAGCAGCTCACAGGGGTTCCCATGGCAGTACTTC; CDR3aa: CASSSQGFPWQYF
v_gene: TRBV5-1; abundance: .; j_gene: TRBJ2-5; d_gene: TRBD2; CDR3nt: TGCGCCAGCAGCTCGGGGACTAGCGGGGGAGTCGGGGAGACCCAGTACTTC; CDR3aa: CASSSGTSGGVGETQYF
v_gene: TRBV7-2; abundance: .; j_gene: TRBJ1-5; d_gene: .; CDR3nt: TGTGCCAGCAGCTCCAGACAGACCGGGGGGCCCCAGCATTTT; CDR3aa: CASSSRQTGGPQHF
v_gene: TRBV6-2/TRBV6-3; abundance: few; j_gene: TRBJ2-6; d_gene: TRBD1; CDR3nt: TGTGCCAGCAGTTACTCGTGGGCAGGGGGCTTAATTGGGGCCAACGTCCTGACTTTC; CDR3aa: CASSYSWAGGLIGANVLTF
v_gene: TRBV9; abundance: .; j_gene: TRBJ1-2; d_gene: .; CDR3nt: TGTGCCAGCAGCGTAGAAGTTCGGCAAAACTATGGCTACACCTTC; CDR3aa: CASSVEVRQNYGYTF
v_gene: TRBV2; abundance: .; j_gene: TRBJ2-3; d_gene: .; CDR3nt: TGTGCCAGGGGGAGGTCAGATACGCAGTATTTT; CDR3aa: CARGRSDTQYF
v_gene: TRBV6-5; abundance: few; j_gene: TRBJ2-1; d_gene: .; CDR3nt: TGTGCCAGCAGTTCCTCCGGTTCGGGGGAGCAGTTCTTC; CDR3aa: CASSSSGSGEQFF
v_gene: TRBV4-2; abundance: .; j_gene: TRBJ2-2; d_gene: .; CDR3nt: TGTGCCAGCAGCCAAGATAGAGTGAGCACCGGGGAGCTGTTTTTT; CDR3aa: CASSQDRVSTGELFF
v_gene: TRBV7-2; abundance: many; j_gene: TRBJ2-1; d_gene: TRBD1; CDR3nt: TGTGCCAGCAGCGGACAACAGGGGGCCAATGAGCAGTTCTTC; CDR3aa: CASSGQQGANEQFF
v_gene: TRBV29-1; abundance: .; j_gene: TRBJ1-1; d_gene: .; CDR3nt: TGCAGCTCAAGACCCCGTGTCGAAACTGAAGCTTTCTTT; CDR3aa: CSSRPRVETEAFF
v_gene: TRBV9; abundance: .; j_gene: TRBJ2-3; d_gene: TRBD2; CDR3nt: TGTGCCAGCAGCGTAGCTACCGTTGGCGGGGGGGCGTCAGATACGCAGTATTTT; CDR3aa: CASSVATVGGGASDTQYF
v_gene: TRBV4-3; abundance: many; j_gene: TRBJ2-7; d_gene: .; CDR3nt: TGCGCCAGCAGCCAAGGGACGGACTCCTACGAGCAGTACTTC; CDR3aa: CASSQGTDSYEQYF
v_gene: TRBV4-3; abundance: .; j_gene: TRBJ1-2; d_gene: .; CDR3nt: TGCACCAGCAGCCCATACTCGGGGGCCGACTATGGCTACACCTTC; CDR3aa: CTSSPYSGADYGYTF
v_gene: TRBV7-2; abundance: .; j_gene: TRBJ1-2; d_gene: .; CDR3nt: TGTGCCAGCAGCTTAGCTGTACCTAACTATGGCTACACCTTC; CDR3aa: CASSLAVPNYGYTF
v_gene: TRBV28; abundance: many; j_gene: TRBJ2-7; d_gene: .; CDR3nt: TGTGCCAGCAGTTTAATCCCACGGTACGAGCAGTACTTC; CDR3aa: CASSLIPRYEQYF
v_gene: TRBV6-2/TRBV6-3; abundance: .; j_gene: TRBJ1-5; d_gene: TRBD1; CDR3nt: TGTGCCAGCAGTTACTCGATGGGCGAAACAGGGGACTATAGCAATCGGCCCCAGCATTTT; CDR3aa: CASSYSMGETGDYSNRPQHF
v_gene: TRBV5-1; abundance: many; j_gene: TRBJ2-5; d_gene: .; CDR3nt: TGCGCCAGCAGCCCGCGTAGTTTCGAGGAGACCCAGTACTTC; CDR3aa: CASSPRSFEETQYF
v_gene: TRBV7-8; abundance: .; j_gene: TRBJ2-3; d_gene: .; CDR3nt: TGTGCCAGCAGCCCCGGTGTAGCGGTCACAGATACGCAGTATTTT; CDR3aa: CASSPGVAVTDTQYF
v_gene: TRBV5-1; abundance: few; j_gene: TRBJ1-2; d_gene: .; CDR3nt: TGCGCCAGCAGCTCTACCCGAATTTATGGCTACACCTTC; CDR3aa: CASSSTRIYGYTF
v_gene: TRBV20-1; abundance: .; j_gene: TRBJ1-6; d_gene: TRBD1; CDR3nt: TGCAGTGCTAGAGATGGACAGGTTAAATTTGGACCCCTCCACTTT; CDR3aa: CSARDGQVKFGPLHF
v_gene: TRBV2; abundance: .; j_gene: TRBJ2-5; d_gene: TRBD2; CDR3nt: TGTGCCAGCAGTCGACTAGCATGGGGTGGGGAGACCCAGTACTTC; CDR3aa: CASSRLAWGGETQYF
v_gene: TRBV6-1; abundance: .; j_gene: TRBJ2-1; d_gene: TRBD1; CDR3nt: TGTGCCAGCGTAGGGGACAGTTACAATGAGCAGTTCTTC; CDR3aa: CASVGDSYNEQFF
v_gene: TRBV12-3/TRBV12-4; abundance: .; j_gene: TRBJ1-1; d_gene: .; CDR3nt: TGTGCCAGCAGTTCTCCGGGAGGGGACACTGAAGCTTTCTTT; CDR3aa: CASSSPGGDTEAFF
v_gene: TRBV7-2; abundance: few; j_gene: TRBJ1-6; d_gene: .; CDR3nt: TGTGCCAGCAGGTTGCCCTTGGGGGCGCGGAATTCACCCCTCCACTTT; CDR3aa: CASRLPLGARNSPLHF
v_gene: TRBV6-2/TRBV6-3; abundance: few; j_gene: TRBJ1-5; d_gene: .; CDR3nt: TGTGCCAGCAGAAACGGCCATAGCAATCAGCCCCAGCATTTT; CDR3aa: CASRNGHSNQPQHF
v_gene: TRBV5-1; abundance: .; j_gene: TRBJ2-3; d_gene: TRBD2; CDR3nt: TGCGCCAGCAGCTTGGTAGCTAGCGGGGAGCCGGGGGATACGCAGTATTTT; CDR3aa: CASSLVASGEPGDTQYF
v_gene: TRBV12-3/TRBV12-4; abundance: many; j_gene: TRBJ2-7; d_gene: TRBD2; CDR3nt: TGTGCCAGCAGTTTAGGCGGGGGGCTCTACGAGCAGTACTTC; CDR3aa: CASSLGGGLYEQYF
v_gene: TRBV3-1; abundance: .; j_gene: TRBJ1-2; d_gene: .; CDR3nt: TGTGCCAGCAGCCCTAGTGGGGATGGCTACACCTTC; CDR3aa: CASSPSGDGYTF
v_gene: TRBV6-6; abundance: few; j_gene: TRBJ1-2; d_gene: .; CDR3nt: TGTGCCAGCAGCCCCGTGGCTTATGGCTACACCTTC; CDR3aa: CASSPVAYGYTF
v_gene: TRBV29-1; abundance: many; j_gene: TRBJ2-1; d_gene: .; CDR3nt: TGCAGCGTTGACGGCTATAGCTCCTACAATGAGCAGTTCTTC; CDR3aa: CSVDGYSSYNEQFF
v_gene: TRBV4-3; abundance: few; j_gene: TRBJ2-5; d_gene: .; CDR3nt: TGCGCCAGCAGCCAAGACAGGACAAACGGGGGGACCCAGTACTTC; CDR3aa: CASSQDRTNGGTQYF
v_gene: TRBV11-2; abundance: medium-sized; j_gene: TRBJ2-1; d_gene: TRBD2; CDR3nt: TGTGCCAGCAGCCGAATAGCGGGGGGTTTCGATGAGCAGTTCTTC; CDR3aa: CASSRIAGGFDEQFF
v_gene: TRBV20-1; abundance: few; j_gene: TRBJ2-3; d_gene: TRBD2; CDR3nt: TGCAGTGCTAGAGATTTCGCTAGCGGGGGTAGCACAGATACGCAGTATTTT; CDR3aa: CSARDFASGGSTDTQYF
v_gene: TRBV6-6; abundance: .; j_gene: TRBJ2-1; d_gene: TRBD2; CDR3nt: TGTGCCAGCAGTTTCCCGACTAGCGGGGCGGACAATGAGCAGTTCTTC; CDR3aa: CASSFPTSGADNEQFF
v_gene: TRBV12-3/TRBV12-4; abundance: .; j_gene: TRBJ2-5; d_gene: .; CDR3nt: TGTGCCAGCAGCCTAAGGGACGGTGGATCCTACGCGCAGTACTTC; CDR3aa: CASSLRDGGSYAQYF
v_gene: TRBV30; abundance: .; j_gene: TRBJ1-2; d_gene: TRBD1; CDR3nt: TGTGCCTGGAGTGTACCCCTCCGGACAGGGGCAGGCTATGGCTACACCTTC; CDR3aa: CAWSVPLRTGAGYGYTF
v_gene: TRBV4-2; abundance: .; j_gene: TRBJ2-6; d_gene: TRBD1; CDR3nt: TGTGCCAGCAGCCAGGGGACAGTCCTTATGGGGGAGGGGGCCAACGTCCTGACTTTC; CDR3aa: CASSQGTVLMGEGANVLTF
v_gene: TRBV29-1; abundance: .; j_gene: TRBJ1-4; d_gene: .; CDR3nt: TGCAGCGTTGGTCTGGGGGCAACTGAAAAACTGTTTTTT; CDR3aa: CSVGLGATEKLFF
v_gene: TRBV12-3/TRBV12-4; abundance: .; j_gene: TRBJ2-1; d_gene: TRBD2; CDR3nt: TGTGCCAGCAGAACAGGGACTAGCGGGAGGGTGGGTCAGTTCTTC; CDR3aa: CASRTGTSGRVGQFF
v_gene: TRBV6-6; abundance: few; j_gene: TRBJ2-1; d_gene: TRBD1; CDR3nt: TGTACCAGCAGGCCACCGACAGGGCCAGGTTACAATGAGCAGTTCTTC; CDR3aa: CTSRPPTGPGYNEQFF
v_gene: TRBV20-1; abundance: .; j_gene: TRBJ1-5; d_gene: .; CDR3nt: TGCAGTGCTGATGAGAGCAATCAGCCCCAGCATTTT; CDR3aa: CSADESNQPQHF
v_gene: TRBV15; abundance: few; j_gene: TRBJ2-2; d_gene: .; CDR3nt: TGTGCCACCAGCAGTAGGACGGTGAACACCGGGGAGCTGTTTTTT; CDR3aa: CATSSRTVNTGELFF
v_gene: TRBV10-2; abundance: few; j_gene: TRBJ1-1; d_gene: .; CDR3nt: TGCGCCAGCCAAGACAGTCCGACTGAAGCTTTCTTT; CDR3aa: CASQDSPTEAFF
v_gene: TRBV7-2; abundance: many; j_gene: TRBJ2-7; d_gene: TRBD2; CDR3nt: TGTGCCAGCAGCACTAGGACTAGCCCGATCTACGAGCAGTACTTC; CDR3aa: CASSTRTSPIYEQYF
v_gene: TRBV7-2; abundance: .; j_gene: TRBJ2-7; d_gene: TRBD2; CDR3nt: TGTGCCAGCAGCTCGAGCGGGGGCTACTCCTACGAGCAGTACTTC; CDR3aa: CASSSSGGYSYEQYF
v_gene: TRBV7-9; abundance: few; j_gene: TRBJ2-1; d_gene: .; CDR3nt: TGTGCCAGCAGCTTAGCGGTGGGGGGCACGGATGAGCAGTTCTTC; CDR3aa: CASSLAVGGTDEQFF
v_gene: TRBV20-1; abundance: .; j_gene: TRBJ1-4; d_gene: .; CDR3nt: TGCAGTGCTTCCCCGGGGCCTCTTGAAAAACTGTTTTTT; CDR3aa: CSASPGPLEKLFF
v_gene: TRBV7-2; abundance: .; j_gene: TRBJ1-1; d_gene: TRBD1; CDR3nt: TGTGCCAGCAGCTTAGTGGGGCCAGGGGGCGCCACTGAAGCTTTCTTT; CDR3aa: CASSLVGPGGATEAFF
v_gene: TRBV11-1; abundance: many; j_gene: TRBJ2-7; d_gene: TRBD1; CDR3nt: TGTGCCAGCAGTCCATCGTGGTACAGACCGAACAGGGGCGTCCAAGGCTACGAGCAGTACTTC; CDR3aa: CASSPSWYRPNRGVQGYEQYF
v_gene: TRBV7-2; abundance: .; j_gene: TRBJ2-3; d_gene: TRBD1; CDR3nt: TGTGCCAGCAGCATAGCTAGAGCAGGGGGAGGCACAGATACGCAGTATTTT; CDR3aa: CASSIARAGGGTDTQYF
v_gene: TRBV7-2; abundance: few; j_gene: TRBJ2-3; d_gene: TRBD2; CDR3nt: TGTGCCAGCAGCATGCGACTAGCGGGGGGCGCAGATACGCAGTATTTT; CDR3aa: CASSMRLAGGADTQYF
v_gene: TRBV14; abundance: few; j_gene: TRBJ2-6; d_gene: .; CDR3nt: TGTGCCAGCAGCCAACAGACTGGGGCCAACGTCCTGACTTTC; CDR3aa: CASSQQTGANVLTF
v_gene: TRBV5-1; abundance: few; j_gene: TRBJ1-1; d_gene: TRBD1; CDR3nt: TGCGCCAGCAGAATAGGGCAGGGGGCTTTGGACACTGAAGCTTTCTTT; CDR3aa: CASRIGQGALDTEAFF